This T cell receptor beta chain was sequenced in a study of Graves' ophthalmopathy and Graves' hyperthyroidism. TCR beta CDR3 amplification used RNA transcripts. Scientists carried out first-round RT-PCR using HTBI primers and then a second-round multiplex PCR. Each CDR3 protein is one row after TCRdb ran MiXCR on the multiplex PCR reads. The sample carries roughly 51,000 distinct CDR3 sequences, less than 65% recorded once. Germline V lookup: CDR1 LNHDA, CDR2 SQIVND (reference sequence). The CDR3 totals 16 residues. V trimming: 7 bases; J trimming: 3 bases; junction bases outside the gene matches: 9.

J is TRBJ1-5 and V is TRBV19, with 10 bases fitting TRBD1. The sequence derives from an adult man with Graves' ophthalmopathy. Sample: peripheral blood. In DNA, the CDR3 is TGTGCCAGTACCTCACACGGGACAGGGGTCAATCAGCCCCAGCATTTT. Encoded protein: CASTSHGTGVNQPQHF.